The 20 T cell receptor beta chains in this list originate from one sample, sequenced in a study of T-cell memory formation after mild COVID-19. TCRdb ran MiXCR on the 5' RACE reads and lists one entry per CDR3 protein. The repertoire includes approximately 400,000 distinct CDR3 sequences, 24% of them detected once, and around 8.1% sits in the top ten. Material: PBMCs or a T cell subset sorted from them (not recorded which). Every receptor here comes from an adult woman who had mild COVID-19 (a few samples of this study predate the infection). Cell type and time point are not known.

This clonotype was found a few times. CDR3 DNA sequence: TGCGCCAGCAGCTTGGAAACCGAATCGGGTACGCAGTATTTT. Translation: CASSLETESGTQYF. The chain employs TRBV5-1 and TRBJ2-3; D is unresolved. Per the germline V gene, CDR1 is SGHRS and CDR2 is YFSETQ. This CDR3 is 14 amino acids long. V dropped 0 bases and J dropped 8 bases, with 13 bases sitting between them.

This clonotype was detected a few times. The genes are TRBV20-1 and TRBJ2-7, with D perhaps TRBD1 (6 bases). This CDR3 is built from 14 residues. Trimming left V 5 bases short and J 2 bases short, with 16 bases between. CDR1 and CDR2 from the germline V gene are DFQATT and SNEGSKA (reference sequence). The CDR3 coding sequence is TGCAGTGCTTCTTACCCGGACAGCCCCTACGAGCAGTACTTC. Translation gives CSASYPDSPYEQYF.

The chain has TRBV4-1 and TRBJ1-4, with D unclear. The CDR3 runs 13 residues. Germline V gene sequence: CDR1 MGHRA, CDR2 YSYEKL. Trimming pared 3 bases from V and 8 bases from J, leaving 10 bases between. CDR3 in amino acids: CASSHSRREKLFF. CDR3 coding DNA: TGCGCCAGCAGCCACTCAAGGAGGGAAAAACTGTTTTTT.

The V and J genes are TRBV24-1 and TRBJ2-1; no clear D gene. V lost 3 bases and J lost 0, with 11 bases in between. The CDR3 contains 16 residues. Germline CDR1 KGHDR, CDR2 SFDVKD. In DNA form, the CDR3 reads TGTGCCACCAGTGATCGGAGTCTAAGCTCCTACAATGAGCAGTTCTTC. This gives the protein CATSDRSLSSYNEQFF.

This clonotype was seen a few times. The chain has TRBV6-5 and TRBJ2-5; D is possibly TRBD1 (5 bases). This CDR3 contains 13 residues. Deletions cut 3 bases from V and 3 bases from J, with 8 bases between. The germline gives CDR1 MNHEY, CDR2 SVGAGI. This CDR3 is CASSYSREETQYF. The CDR3 DNA sequence: TGTGCCAGCAGTTATAGCAGGGAAGAGACCCAGTACTTC.

The chain employs TRBV29-1 and TRBJ1-3, with D possibly TRBD1 on 6 matching bases. V lost 4 bases and J lost 0, with 16 bases in between. Germline lookup yields CDR1 SQVTM and CDR2 ANQGSEA. This CDR3 comprises 16 residues. CDR3 residues: CSVGGLGASSGNTIYF. In nucleotides, the CDR3 is TGCAGCGTTGGGGGTTTGGGGGCCTCCTCTGGAAACACCATATATTTT.

V usage is TRBV6-2 or TRBV6-3 and J usage is TRBJ2-7; 7 bases are a match to TRBD1. This CDR3 spans 18 amino acids. V shed 2 bases and J 4 bases; nucleotides not matched to a gene: 17. CDR1 and CDR2 (germline): MNHEY, SVGEGT. The CDR3 bases are TGTGCCAGCAGTTACACCCCACTAGACAGGGCCGGACGATACGAGCAGTACTTC. Translation: CASSYTPLDRAGRYEQYF.

This clonotype has only a few counts. The rearrangement links TRBV3-1 to TRBJ2-7, with no clear D. Trimming pared 1 base from V and 6 bases from J, leaving 7 bases between. Per the germline V gene, CDR1 is LGHDT and CDR2 is YNNKEL (reference sequence). The CDR3 has 12 residues. CDR3 nucleotides: TGTGCCAGCAGCCAAGGTTTAGTCGAGCAGTACTTC. This encodes CASSQGLVEQYF.

The gene calls are TRBV6-2 or TRBV6-3 and TRBJ2-1; no clear D. CDR3 length: 12 amino acids. Trimming shortened V by 8 bases and J by 4 bases, and 9 bases separated the two germline ends. Per the germline V gene, CDR1 is MNHEY and CDR2 is SVGEGT. The CDR3 is CASCSTYNEQFF. The CDR3 nucleotides read TGTGCCAGCTGCTCCACTTACAATGAGCAGTTCTTC.

This clonotype was recorded a few times. The chain employs TRBV6-6 and TRBJ2-1; a possible D gene is TRBD2 (6 bases). V lost 6 bases and J 5 bases, leaving 8 bases between the germline ends. Germline assignment: CDR1 MNHNY and CDR2 SVGAGI (reference sequence). The CDR3 sequence is 12 residues long. CDR3 coding DNA: TGTGCCAGCAGGGGACTGAACAATGAGCAGTTCTTC. Protein: CASRGLNNEQFF.

This chain links TRBV7-9 with TRBJ1-5, with D hard to call. From germline, CDR1 is SEHNR and CDR2 FQNEAQ (reference sequence). The CDR3 is 13 amino acids. Trimming removed 1 base from V and 6 bases from J, with 7 bases in between. CDR3 sequence (DNA): TGTGCCAGCAGCTTAGGGGCCCGTCAGCCCCAGCATTTT. This codes for CASSLGARQPQHF.

The chain uses TRBV21-1 and TRBJ1-3. TRBV21-1 is a pseudogene segment. CDR3 size: 13 residues. CDR3 residues: CASSKVLVDTIYF. The CDR3 DNA reads as TGTGCCAGCAGCAAAGTTCTAGTCGACACCATATATTTT.

This rearrangement joins TRBV29-1 to TRBJ2-7; the match to TRBD2 covers 10 bases. After removal of 6 bases from V and 0 bases from J, the junction contained 2 bases not matched to a gene. The CDR3 runs to 13 residues. The V gene's germline CDR1 is SQVTM and CDR2 ANQGSEA. As DNA, the CDR3 is TGCAGCGTAGGGACTAGCGACTCCTACGAGCAGTACTTC. Amino acids: CSVGTSDSYEQYF.

The chain recombines TRBV7-3 with TRBJ2-3; 11 positions match TRBD1. J gave up 4 bases and V 5 bases, and 5 bases lay outside the gene matches. The CDR3 totals 15 residues. Looked up from germline, CDR1 is SGHTA and CDR2 is FQGTGA. CDR3 sequence reads: CASSHGQGASDTQYF. CDR3 DNA sequence: TGTGCCAGCAGCCATGGACAGGGGGCTTCAGATACGCAGTATTTT.

This clonotype was counted a few times. The rearrangement uses TRBV27 and TRBJ2-7; D is unresolved. The CDR3 covers 13 residues. V shed 4 bases and J shed 1 base, with 8 bases lying between them. CDR1 MNHEY and CDR2 SMNVEV come from the germline V gene (reference sequence). DNA of the CDR3: TGTGCCAGCAGTTATCAGGAGTCCTACGAGCAGTACTTC. Protein product: CASSYQESYEQYF.

V and J are TRBV18 and TRBJ2-1, with 12 positions matching TRBD2. J was trimmed by 5 bases and V by 6 bases; bases with no gene match: 14. Germline lookup yields CDR1 KGHSH and CDR2 LQKENI. This CDR3 comprises 18 residues. CDR3 DNA: TGTGCCAGCTCTCGACTAGCGGGGGCAACGATCGGCCACAATGAGCAGTTCTTC. This translates into CASSRLAGATIGHNEQFF.

V gene TRBV6-1 combines with J gene TRBJ2-6; D ambiguous. Trimming stripped 6 bases from V and 3 bases from J, with 9 bases between. The CDR3 is 14 amino acids. Germline values: CDR1 MNHNS, CDR2 SASEGT. CDR3 nucleotides: TGTGCCAGCAGGCTGGGCGGTGGGGCCAACGTCCTGACTTTC. Amino acids: CASRLGGGANVLTF.

There are many counts of this clonotype. The V call is TRBV6-2 or TRBV6-3, the J call TRBJ2-2; D is undetermined. Germline CDR1 and CDR2: MNHEY and SVGEGT. The CDR3 runs 12 residues. V dropped 5 bases and J dropped 7 bases, with 8 bases sitting between them. DNA for the CDR3: TGTGCCAGCAGTGGGTTTGGCGGGGAGCTGTTTTTT. The encoded protein is CASSGFGGELFF.

This clonotype has a handful of counts. V is TRBV11-1 and J is TRBJ2-3; 8 nucleotides match TRBD2. Germline values: CDR1 SGHAT, CDR2 FQDESV (reference sequence). The CDR3 spans 16 residues. V gave up 5 bases and J gave up 4 bases; unmatched junction bases: 11. CDR3 residues: CASSLRGGQGSDTQYF. Written as DNA, the CDR3 is TGTGCCAGCAGCCTTCGGGGGGGACAAGGGTCAGATACGCAGTATTTT.

This clonotype was counted only a few times. The CDR3 spells CATSDVGQAGGMGEQFF. The CDR3 DNA sequence: TGTGCCACCAGTGACGTAGGTCAAGCGGGAGGAATGGGTGAGCAGTTCTTC. V is TRBV24-1 and J is TRBJ2-1, with 9 bases that match TRBD2. Germline lookup yields CDR1 KGHDR and CDR2 SFDVKD. The CDR3 sequence is 17 residues long. V shed 4 bases, J shed 9 bases, and the junction held 15 bases outside the gene matches.